Shown below are 17 T cell receptor beta chains from a single sample sequenced in a study of blood T cell repertoires in COVID-19. Libraries were prepared by immunoSEQ multiplex PCR; TCRdb keeps only in-frame clonotypes and omits some of them. This table has 65,000 to 70,000 clones, about nine tenths appearing once. The sequenced material came from peripheral blood. Receptor source: a human donor with active COVID-19. The donor label of this sample is uncertain.

V gene TRBV6-6 combines with J gene TRBJ2-6, with D hard to call. Germline V gene data show CDR1 as MNHNY and CDR2 as SVGAGI (reference sequence). The CDR3 length is 14 residues. Deletions cut 4 bases from V and 2 bases from J, with 6 bases between. CDR3 bases: TGTGCCAGCAGTTCTACGACTGGGGCCAACGTCCTGACTTTC. Translated: CASSSTTGANVLTF.

This clone was found once. The chain combines TRBV7-8 with TRBJ1-1, with a possible D match to TRBD1 (6 bases). The V end lost 1 base, the J end lost 0 bases, and 9 bases lay between the germline ends. The CDR3 runs to 15 residues. The germline gives CDR1 SGHVS, CDR2 FQNEAQ. The CDR3 coding sequence is TGTGCCAGCAGCTTAGGGACAGCCTTGAACACTGAAGCTTTCTTT. Amino acid sequence: CASSLGTALNTEAFF.

This sequence joins TRBV7-9 and TRBJ2-5; 10 bases match TRBD2. CDR1 is SEHNR and CDR2 is FQNEAQ in the germline V gene (reference sequence). This CDR3 has 16 amino acids. The junction had 8 bases not matched to a gene; V was cut back by 2 bases and J by 5 bases. CDR3 nucleotides: TGTGCCAGCAGCTTACCTAGCGGGAGATTGGGGGAGACCCAGTACTTC. Translating gives CASSLPSGRLGETQYF. Based on the CDR3 plus reference TRBV7-9 and TRBJ2-5, the full variable domain is DTGVSQNPRHKITKRGQNVTFRCDPISEHNRLYWYRQTLGQGPEFLTYFQNEAQLEKSRLLSDRFSAERPKGSFSTLEIQRTEQGDSAMYLCASSLPSGRLGETQYFGPGTRLLVL.

The rearrangement uses TRBV5-1 and TRBJ1-2, with a weak D call TRBD1 (5 bases). V was cut by 0 bases and J by 5 bases, with 8 bases left in between. Germline V gene data show CDR1 as SGHRS and CDR2 as YFSETQ. This CDR3 comprises 13 residues. For the CDR3, the DNA is TGCGCCAGCAGCTTGGCGGGGGATTATGGCTACACCTTC. Protein sequence: CASSLAGDYGYTF.

The V gene is TRBV12-3 or TRBV12-4, the J gene TRBJ2-7; the D is unclear. The CDR3 contains 13 residues. V shed 4 bases and J shed 1 base, with 8 bases lying between them. The CDR3 is CASSSPPSYEQYF. CDR3 in DNA: TGTGCCAGCAGTTCCCCCCCATCCTACGAGCAGTACTTC.

The CDR3, as DNA: TGTGCCAGCTCACCACCTAGCGTAGAACCTCTAAAAGAGACCCAGTACTTC. This sequence encodes CASSPPSVEPLKETQYF. The chain is built from TRBV18 and TRBJ2-5; weak D call: TRBD2 (5 bases). CDR1 and CDR2 (germline): KGHSH, LQKENI. The CDR3 sequence is 17 residues long. The V end lost 0 bases, the J end lost 3 bases, and 17 bases lay between the germline ends.

The V gene is TRBV13, the J gene TRBJ2-7; TRBD1 aligns across 12 bases. V was clipped by 0 bases and J by 4 bases; unmatched bases: 4. The CDR3 sequence is 16 residues long. Germline values: CDR1 PRHDT, CDR2 FYEKMQ (reference sequence). This CDR3 reads CASSLGGQGAGYEQYF. For the CDR3, the DNA is TGTGCCAGCAGCTTAGGGGGACAGGGGGCTGGTTACGAGCAGTACTTC.

The chain has TRBV9 and TRBJ2-1; 11 bases are shared with TRBD2. The CDR3 has 16 amino acids. With V trimmed by 0 bases and J by 8 bases, 7 bases remained unmatched. From germline, CDR1 is SGDLS and CDR2 YYNGEE. The CDR3 sequence: CASSVEASGGRYEQFF. Here the CDR3 DNA reads TGTGCCAGCAGCGTAGAAGCTAGCGGGGGGAGGTATGAGCAGTTCTTC.

This chain joins TRBV7-2 and TRBJ1-2; TRBD1 aligns across 9 bases. J lost 5 bases, V lost 3 bases, and 7 bases had no gene match. The germline CDR1 and CDR2 sequences are SGHTA and FQGNSA. CDR3 length equals 15 residues. DNA for the CDR3: TGTGCCAGCAGCTTCGGACAGGGGAGCGTATATGGCTACACCTTC. Protein: CASSFGQGSVYGYTF.

J is TRBJ1-1 and V is TRBV20-1; D unclear. The V end lost 6 bases, the J end lost 3 bases, and 8 bases lay between the germline ends. CDR1 and CDR2 (germline): DFQATT, SNEGSKA (reference sequence). CDR3 length: 11 residues. CDR3 loop: CSAGGDTEAFF. The CDR3 DNA follows: TGCAGTGCCGGTGGAGACACTGAAGCTTTCTTT.

V gene TRBV4-3 combines with J gene TRBJ2-2; 8 bases match TRBD1. The CDR3 sequence is 15 residues long. Trimming cost V 2 bases and J 3 bases; bases outside gene matches: 2. Looked up from germline, CDR1 is LGHNA and CDR2 is YSLEER. The CDR3 protein is CASSQRTGYTGELFF. CDR3 nucleotides: TGCGCCAGCAGCCAAAGGACAGGGTACACCGGGGAGCTGTTTTTT.

This CDR3 reads CAWSLGTARVQETQYF. In DNA, the CDR3 is TGTGCCTGGAGCCTTGGGACAGCGAGGGTCCAAGAGACCCAGTACTTC. The chain has TRBV30 and TRBJ2-5; 7 nucleotides match TRBD1. Germline CDR1 GTSNPN, CDR2 SVGIG (reference sequence). This CDR3 has 16 amino acids. Losses at the gene ends were 3 bases for V and 1 base for J; bases not matched to a gene: 11.

The DNA for the CDR3 is TGTGCCAGCTCACCCTCGGAGACCCAGTACTTC. Amino acids: CASSPSETQYF. The V gene is TRBV18, the J gene TRBJ2-5; D gene ambiguous. The CDR3 runs to 11 residues. Germline CDR1 KGHSH, CDR2 LQKENI. V shed 3 bases and J shed 5 bases, with 4 bases lying between them.

In this sample, this clone turned up once. V usage is TRBV10-2 and J usage is TRBJ2-1; 7 positions match TRBD1. Germline lookup yields CDR1 WSHSY and CDR2 SAAADI. This CDR3 is 15 amino acids long. The V segment lost 4 bases and the J segment 5 bases; nucleotides outside the gene matches: 8. The CDR3 loop reads CASSGWGQKNNEQFF. CDR3 coding DNA: TGCGCCAGCAGTGGGTGGGGACAGAAAAACAATGAGCAGTTCTTC.

J is TRBJ2-1 and V is TRBV4-3; TRBD2 matches at 7 bases. The germline V gene encodes CDR1 LGHNA and CDR2 YSLEER. The V segment lost 4 bases and the J segment 3 bases; nucleotides outside the gene matches: 9. The CDR3 is 16 residues long. This CDR3 is CASSPLAGAGYNEQFF. CDR3 nucleotide sequence: TGCGCCAGCAGCCCCCTCGCGGGAGCAGGCTACAATGAGCAGTTCTTC.

The rearrangement uses TRBV19 and TRBJ2-3; D ambiguous. The CDR3 extends over 14 amino acids. CDR1 is LNHDA, CDR2 SQIVND, per germline (reference sequence). V lost 3 bases and J lost 2, with 9 bases in between. The CDR3 protein is CASSIQAPTDTQYF. Written as DNA, the CDR3 is TGTGCCAGTAGTATCCAGGCCCCCACAGATACGCAGTATTTT.

CDR3 in DNA: TGTGCCAGCAGTTCCGGGACAGAATTCTACGAGCAGTACTTC. This gives the protein CASSSGTEFYEQYF. The chain combines TRBV6-2 or TRBV6-3 with TRBJ2-7; 7 bases are a match to TRBD1. CDR3 length equals 14 residues. CDR1 MNHEY and CDR2 SVGEGT come from the germline V gene. V shed 4 bases, J shed 3 bases, and the junction held 6 bases outside the gene matches.